This T cell receptor beta chain was obtained from a study of beta chain features in type 1 diabetes. Across the study: Examination spanned roughly 110 million sorted cells from all samples.

Expressed TCRB transcripts got sequenced, as all isolated RNA was reverse transcribed. TCRdb's table, derived via immunoSEQ multiplex PCR, lists solely in-frame clones and lacks some. This table has about 340,000 clones, around 9.7% appearing once. Trimming took 3 bases from V and 11 from J, leaving 16 bases between them. The CDR3 is 13 amino acids. From germline, CDR1 is MDHEN and CDR2 SYDVKM. Details on this clone: The antigen remains undetermined.

The study's findings and limits: Moderate but significant shortening of TCRB CDR3s was recorded in all four CD4+ subsets from Type 1 diabetes patients. Naive, central memory and regulatory TCRB repertoires appeared more similar among patients than healthy donors. Sequencing of cDNA might inflate the share of cells that strongly express TCR.

V usage is TRBV28 and J usage is TRBJ1-1; a weak D match, TRBD1 (5 bases). The source of this sequence is a man aged 25 to 45 with type 1 diabetes. Sequencing input: central memory CD4+ T cells from blood. The CDR3 DNA reads TGTGCCAGCAGTTTCAGTGGCTCCCCAGGGGCTTTCTTT. It specifies CASSFSGSPGAFF.